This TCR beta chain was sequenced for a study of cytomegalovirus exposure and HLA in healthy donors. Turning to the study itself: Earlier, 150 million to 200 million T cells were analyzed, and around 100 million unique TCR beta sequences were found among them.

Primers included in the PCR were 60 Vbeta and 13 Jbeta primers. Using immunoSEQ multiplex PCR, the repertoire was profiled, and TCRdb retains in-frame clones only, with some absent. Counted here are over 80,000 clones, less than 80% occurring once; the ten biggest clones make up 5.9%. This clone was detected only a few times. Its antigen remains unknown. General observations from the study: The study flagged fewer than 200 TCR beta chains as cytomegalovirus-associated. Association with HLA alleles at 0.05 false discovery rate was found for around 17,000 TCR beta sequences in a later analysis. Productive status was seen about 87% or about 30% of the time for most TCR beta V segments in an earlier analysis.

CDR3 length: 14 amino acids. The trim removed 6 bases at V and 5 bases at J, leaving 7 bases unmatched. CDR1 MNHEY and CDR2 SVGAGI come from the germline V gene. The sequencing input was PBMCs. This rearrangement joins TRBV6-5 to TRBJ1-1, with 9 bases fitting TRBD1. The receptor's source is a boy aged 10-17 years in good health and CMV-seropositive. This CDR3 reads CASRIGTGRTEAFF. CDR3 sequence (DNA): TGTGCCAGCAGAATAGGGACAGGGAGAACTGAAGCTTTCTTT.